Each of the 5 T cell receptor beta chains below was sequenced from the same sample in a study of technical replicates of blood from several donors. Some clones are missing from TCRdb's copy, which holds only in-frame ones; the method was immunoSEQ multiplex PCR. This sample has almost 55,000 clones, with 90% to 95% found just once. Sequenced input: T cells isolated from PBMCs. The receptor set was obtained from a human donor in good health.

The chain links TRBV7-3 to TRBJ2-5, with 9 bases matching TRBD2. J lost 2 bases, V lost 5 bases, and 3 bases had no gene match. CDR3 length: 14 amino acids. Germline V gene sequence: CDR1 SGHTA, CDR2 FQGTGA. This CDR3 reads CASSLTSGQETQYF. The CDR3, as DNA: TGTGCCAGCAGCCTGACTAGCGGTCAAGAGACCCAGTACTTC.

The V gene is TRBV5-1, the J gene TRBJ2-1, with a weak D call TRBD1 (6 bases). V gave up 0 bases and J gave up 6 bases, with 7 bases separating them. This CDR3 spans 13 amino acids. Germline lookup yields CDR1 SGHRS and CDR2 YFSETQ. The CDR3 spells CASSLVQGNEQFF. The CDR3 nucleotides read TGCGCCAGCAGCTTGGTACAGGGCAATGAGCAGTTCTTC.

This chain joins TRBV5-4 and TRBJ1-2; possibly TRBD1 for D (6 bases). Germline V gene sequence: CDR1 SGHNT, CDR2 YYREEE (reference sequence). Trimming took 7 bases from V and 1 from J, leaving 23 bases between them. This CDR3 is 17 amino acids long. CDR3: CASQPGSGTSYNYGYTF. The CDR3, as DNA: TGTGCCAGCCAGCCTGGTTCCGGGACATCCTATAACTATGGCTACACCTTC.

For this clone: A much larger clone differs by one base, so this may be a read error. The chain couples TRBV7-8 to TRBJ2-7, with D perhaps matching TRBD1 (6 bases). The CDR3 is 14 residues long. V shed 7 bases and J shed 5 bases, with 18 bases lying between them. From germline, CDR1 is SGHVS and CDR2 FQNEAQ. In DNA form, the CDR3 reads TGTGCCAGCATCCCCTCCAGGGGTCTCCACGAGCAGTACTTC. Translated, it gives CASIPSRGLHEQYF.

As to this clone: A junction boundary mismatches the germline segment, possibly from a read error. The chain carries TRBV6-5 and TRBJ2-3; D is ambiguous. The CDR3 totals 13 residues. Germline loops: CDR1 MNHEY, CDR2 SVGAGI. CDR3: CASSYDPTGDPHF. The CDR3 nucleotides are TGTGCCAGCAGCTACGACCCCACCGGAGATCCCCATTTT.